The 4 T cell receptor beta chains listed next were all sequenced from one sample in a study of vaccination and CD4 T cells after COVID-19. The Oncomine TCR Beta short-read assay was applied to DNA of cultured CD4+ T cells. TCRdb fed the PCR reads into MiXCR, producing one record per CDR3 protein. The sample yields roughly 15,000 distinct CDR3 sequences, 61% seen once. As to treatment: 10-day PBMC culture with coronavirus spike peptide pools or control peptides (ViraFEST assay). Their target antigens are unknown. The sequencing sample was made of CD4+ T cells from blood, cultured in vitro. The receptors stem from a human donor who had recovered from COVID-19.

The chain joins TRBV19 to TRBJ2-2; D might be TRBD2 (7 bases). Trimming pared 9 bases from V and 3 bases from J, leaving 14 bases between. Per the germline V gene, CDR1 is LNHDA and CDR2 is SQIVND (reference sequence). The CDR3 length is 14 residues. In DNA form, the CDR3 reads TGTGCCAGCCTCCGGGGGGCGGACACCGGGGAGCTGTTTTTT. Protein: CASLRGADTGELFF. Full variable domain (outside the CDR3, taken from reference TRBV19 and TRBJ2-2): DGGITQSPKYLFRKEGQNVTLSCEQNLNHDAMYWYRQDPGQGLRLIYYSQIVNDFQKGDIAEGYSVSREKKESFPLTVTSAQKNPTAFYLCASLRGADTGELFFGEGSRLTVL.

The rearrangement joins TRBV20-1 to TRBJ2-3; the D gene is possibly TRBD1 (6 bases). Germline values: CDR1 DFQATT, CDR2 SNEGSKA (reference sequence). There are 17 residues in the CDR3. V lost 6 bases and J lost 5, with 27 bases in between. CDR3 coding DNA: TGCAGTGCCCTTCCCCGACAGGCACTTAGGACCGGAGATACGCAGTATTTT. Translation: CSALPRQALRTGDTQYF.

This chain uses TRBV6-5 with TRBJ2-7, with a possible D match to TRBD2 (5 bases). The germline V gene has CDR1 MNHEY and CDR2 SVGAGI. V shed 1 base and J shed 3 bases, with 13 bases lying between them. CDR3 size: 15 residues. Here the CDR3 DNA reads TGTGCCAGCAGTTACTGGGAGACTGGGGACTACGAGCAGTACTTC. Translating it yields CASSYWETGDYEQYF.

The genes are TRBV5-1 and TRBJ2-3; 10 nucleotides agree with TRBD1. This CDR3 region has 19 residues. The V and J ends lost 0 bases and 4 bases, in that order; junction bases with no gene match: 14. Looked up from germline, CDR1 is SGHRS and CDR2 is YFSETQ. The CDR3 sequence is CASSLGGPGTGDRPDTQYF. The CDR3 coding sequence is TGCGCCAGCAGCTTGGGGGGTCCCGGGACAGGGGATCGCCCAGATACGCAGTATTTT.